These T cell receptor beta chains were read from a single sample in a study of PD-1 blockade in classical Hodgkin lymphoma. The method was immunoSEQ multiplex PCR; TCRdb's version includes in-frame clones alone and lacks a portion of them. The table shows some 70,000 clones, with approximately 93% occurring only once. The sample taken for sequencing was peripheral blood mononuclear cells (PBMCs). The receptors stem from a human donor with classical Hodgkin lymphoma. The CDR3 runs from the conserved cysteine through the conserved F or W. The order of the fields is V gene, D gene, J gene, clone size, CDR3 DNA, CDR3 protein. The D gene is left open where the match is weak. The size field is filled for only some rows; it gives once, few, many or a size class.

>TRBV5-1|-|TRBJ1-1|once
TGCGCCACCCCCCCCCAGCAAGCTTTCTTT
CATPPQQAFF
>TRBV7-2|TRBD1|TRBJ2-7|-
TGTGCCAGCAGCTGGACAGGGAGCGCAATCTACGAGCAGTACTTC
CASSWTGSAIYEQYF
>TRBV28|TRBD2|TRBJ2-2|-
TGTGCCAGCGGTTCGTCCAGGGAGGGATACACCGGGGAGCTGTTTTTT
CASGSSREGYTGELFF
>TRBV11-2|-|TRBJ2-5|-
TGTGCCAGCAGCTTAGGGGCGGGGCGGAGAGAGACCCAGTACTTC
CASSLGAGRRETQYF
>TRBV7-2|TRBD1|TRBJ2-3|-
TGTGCCAGCAGCCCCGGACAGGGGGCCCGCACAGATACGCAGTATTTT
CASSPGQGARTDTQYF
>TRBV6-1|-|TRBJ2-7|-
TGTGCCAGCAGTGAACAGGGTACCTACGAGCAGTACTTC
CASSEQGTYEQYF
>TRBV5-8|-|TRBJ2-2|-
TGTGCCAGCAGCCAGCCTACGTACCCGGGGTATCGGAACACCGGGGAGCTGTTTTTT
CASSQPTYPGYRNTGELFF
>TRBV6-1|-|TRBJ2-7|-
TGTGCCAGCAGTGCGGGGTTCCCCTCCTACGAGCAGTACTTC
CASSAGFPSYEQYF
>TRBV19|-|TRBJ1-5|-
TGTGCCAGTAGTCCGGACGCCAATCAGCCCCAGCATTTT
CASSPDANQPQHF
>TRBV19|-|TRBJ2-5|-
TGTGCCAGTAGTATAGGCCAAGAGACCCAGTACTTC
CASSIGQETQYF
>TRBV29-1|TRBD1|TRBJ1-1|-
TGCAGCGTTGGACAGGGAGGGACTGAAGCTTTCTTT
CSVGQGGTEAFF
>TRBV6-1|-|TRBJ1-6|-
TGTGCCAGCAGTGAAACGAGCTCCTATAATTCACCCCTCCACTTT
CASSETSSYNSPLHF
>TRBV5-5|-|TRBJ1-1|-
TGTGCCAGCAGCTTGCTTGAAGAAGCTTTCTTT
CASSLLEEAFF
>TRBV6-5|TRBD1|TRBJ1-2|-
TGTGCCAGCAGTAGGACCTACGGGACAGTAGGAGGCTACACCTTC
CASSRTYGTVGGYTF
>TRBV19|TRBD1|TRBJ2-3|-
TGTGCCAGTAAGGGACAGGGCTCAGATACGCAGTATTTT
CASKGQGSDTQYF
>TRBV20-1|-|TRBJ1-1|-
TGCAGTGCCCTCAACAGTTTTGAAGCTTTCTTT
CSALNSFEAFF
>TRBV14|-|TRBJ2-4|-
TGTGCCAGCAGCCAACAAGCCAAAAACATTCAGTACTTC
CASSQQAKNIQYF
>TRBV20-1|-|TRBJ1-2|-
TGCAGTGCTAGATACGATGGCTACACCTTC
CSARYDGYTF
>TRBV2|-|TRBJ2-1|-
TGTGCCAGCAGTTATAGCAATGAGCAGTTCTTC
CASSYSNEQFF
>TRBV5-6|-|TRBJ1-4|-
TGTGCCAGCAGCTTGGAAGGGCGCGGTAATGAAAAACTGTTTTTT
CASSLEGRGNEKLFF
>TRBV6-5|-|TRBJ1-2|few
TGTGCCAGCAGTTACGGGCAGTACTCTTATGGCTACACCTTC
CASSYGQYSYGYTF
>TRBV6-1|-|TRBJ2-5|-
TGTGCCAGCAGTGACCTCCTGCGAGGGGGGGGGTACCAAGAGACCCAGTACTTC
CASSDLLRGGGYQETQYF
>TRBV19|-|TRBJ2-7|-
TGTGCCAGTAGTATAGCTATAGCCTACGAGCAGTACTTC
CASSIAIAYEQYF
>TRBV2|-|TRBJ2-1|-
TGTGCCAGCAGTGGAGGGAGGATGGGCAATGAGCAGTTCTTC
CASSGGRMGNEQFF
>TRBV15|TRBD1|TRBJ1-5|-
TGTGCCACCAGACCCTCGCCGGGACAGCCAAATCAGCCCCAGCATTTT
CATRPSPGQPNQPQHF
>TRBV28|-|TRBJ2-1|-
TGTGCCAGCAGCCCTCAGTACAATGAGCAGTTCTTC
CASSPQYNEQFF
>TRBV15|TRBD2|TRBJ2-1|-
TGTGCCACCAGCAGAGGAGGACTAGCGGGAATTGAGCAGTTCTTC
CATSRGGLAGIEQFF
>TRBV7-7|TRBD2|TRBJ2-1|-
TGTGCCAGCAGCTTCTCTCTAGCGGGGAGCGGTGAGCAGTTCTTC
CASSFSLAGSGEQFF
>TRBV4-3|-|TRBJ2-3|-
TGCGCCAGCAGCCAAGACATCGGGACAACTAGCACAGATACGCAGTATTTT
CASSQDIGTTSTDTQYF
>TRBV19|TRBD1|TRBJ2-3|-
TGTGCCAGTAGTATTGTAGGGACAGGGGGGGGAGATACGCAGTATTTT
CASSIVGTGGGDTQYF
>TRBV30|-|TRBJ1-1|-
TGTGCCTGGAGTTGGGGGAGGAACACTGAAGCTTTCTTT
CAWSWGRNTEAFF
>TRBV28|-|TRBJ1-6|-
TGTGCCAGTCACAGGGATTATAATTCACCCCTCCACTTT
CASHRDYNSPLHF
>TRBV5-4|TRBD1|TRBJ1-6|-
TGTGCCAGCAGCTTGGTGACGGGACAGAATAATTCACCCCTCCACTTT
CASSLVTGQNNSPLHF
>TRBV6-1|-|TRBJ1-2|-
TGTGCCAGCAGTGAACTTAGGCATTATATGGCTGTAACCTTC
CASSELRHYMAVTF
>TRBV13|-|TRBJ2-7|-
TGTGCCAGCAGCCCTCGGACAGTTCGCCAAAGCTCCTACGAGCAGTACTTC
CASSPRTVRQSSYEQYF
>TRBV4-2|TRBD2|TRBJ2-3|-
TGTGCCAGCAGCCCTTACTTACTAGCGGGGGAGCACACAGATACGCAGTATTTT
CASSPYLLAGEHTDTQYF
>TRBV5-1|TRBD1|TRBJ1-2|-
TGCGCCAGCAGCTACACCGGGACAGGGGCGGAGGGCTACACCTTC
CASSYTGTGAEGYTF
>TRBV9|TRBD2|TRBJ2-7|-
TGTGCCAGCAGCGTAGATGGTGGCGGGAGTCTTTACGAGCAGTACTTC
CASSVDGGGSLYEQYF
>TRBV7-8|-|TRBJ2-4|-
TGTGCCAGCAGCGAAAGACGACAGCTAAACATTCAGTACTTC
CASSERRQLNIQYF
>TRBV13|-|TRBJ1-2|-
TGTGCCAGCAGCTTAGACCCGACGCTTCTGGGCTACACCTTC
CASSLDPTLLGYTF
>TRBV5-1|-|TRBJ2-3|-
TGCGCCAGCAGCTTGGCTCAAGGGGCCATGGATACGCAGTATTTT
CASSLAQGAMDTQYF
>TRBV30|-|TRBJ2-6|-
TGTGCCTGGAATCTGGGTTTTGGGGCCAACGTCCTGACTTTC
CAWNLGFGANVLTF
>TRBV2|-|TRBJ2-3|-
TGTGCCAGCAGTGGACTAGATACGCAGTATTTT
CASSGLDTQYF
>TRBV27|-|TRBJ2-1|-
TGTGCCAGCAGTTGGGGGGATGAGCAGTTCTTC
CASSWGDEQFF
>TRBV4-3|TRBD2|TRBJ2-3|-
TGCGCCAGCAGCCAAGGACTAGCGGGATTAGATACGCAGTATTTT
CASSQGLAGLDTQYF
>TRBV6-6|-|TRBJ2-7|once
TGTGCCAGCAATTATGACTGGGTGGTTGGCGAGCAGTACTTC
CASNYDWVVGEQYF
>TRBV5-1|-|TRBJ1-2|-
TGCGCCAGCAGCCCCCTTCTTAGGGACACCCATGGCTACACCTTC
CASSPLLRDTHGYTF
>TRBV29-1|-|TRBJ1-2|-
TGCAGCGTTGAAAGAATCCAGGGGAATGGCTACACCTTC
CSVERIQGNGYTF
>TRBV7-8|-|TRBJ1-5|once
TGTGCCAGCAGTAGCCGGGGCGGGGGCAATCAGCCCCAGCATTTT
CASSSRGGGNQPQHF
>TRBV19|TRBD1|TRBJ1-1|-
TGTGCCACCTCAGACAGGGGTAGGAACACTGAAGCTTTCTTT
CATSDRGRNTEAFF
>TRBV7-6|TRBD1|TRBJ2-2|-
TGTGCCAGCAGCTTAACACAGGGGGCCGGGGAGCTGTTTTTT
CASSLTQGAGELFF
>TRBV5-1|TRBD2|TRBJ2-3|few
TGCGCCAGCAGCTTTAGCGGGGGGGCCTTCACAGATACGCAGTATTTT
CASSFSGGAFTDTQYF
>TRBV12-5|-|TRBJ2-5|-
TGTGCTAGTGGTTTGGTCCAGGGGGGGACCCAGTACTTC
CASGLVQGGTQYF
>TRBV11-2|TRBD2|TRBJ2-7|once
TGTGCCAGCAGCCCCGGGGCGGGAGCGGACGAGCAGTACTTC
CASSPGAGADEQYF
>TRBV19|TRBD2|TRBJ2-1|-
TGTGCCAGTAGTCCCCGACTAGCGAGATACAATGAGCAGTTCTTC
CASSPRLARYNEQFF